Reported below is one T cell receptor (beta chain). Original data processing: Researchers report that nucleated cell counts were estimated from reference gene primer amplification. Sequenced by immunoSEQ multiplex PCR; TCRdb stores in-frame clones only, minus some. The DNA gave D and trimming, while V, J and clone size come from that table. In the table there are 70,000 or so clones, more than 90% of which are singletons. This specimen comes from a study of blood T cell repertoires in COVID-19. Study context: From the United States, Italy and Spain came samples of acute and convalescent COVID-19. Sources were T cells, B-cell-depleted T cells, or PBMCs; the material itself was cDNA or gDNA.

Germline CDR1 SGHDN, CDR2 FVKESK. V shed 1 base and J shed 0 bases, with 9 bases lying between them. This CDR3 has 15 amino acids. The chain joins TRBV14 to TRBJ1-2; weak D call: TRBD1 (5 bases). The specimen was peripheral blood. This receptor was obtained from a human donor in a cohort sampled during active COVID-19. The CDR3 DNA reads as TGTGCCAGCAGCCAAGTCCACAGGTCTAACTATGGCTACACCTTC. It codes for CASSQVHRSNYGYTF.